The 24 T cell receptor beta chains below were found in one sample sequenced in a study of T-cell reconstitution after alpha-beta-depleted transplantation in children. Preparation of the TCRbeta library used unique molecular identifiers. TCRdb passed the PCR reads through MiXCR, listing each CDR3 protein once. The data show about 340,000 distinct CDR3 sequences, with about 14% seen just once and 4% to 5.5% held by the top ten. This material consisted of PBMCs, taken from the stem cell graft. Receptors originate from a human donor who donated a stem cell graft to a child with Fanconi anemia.

J is TRBJ1-4 and V is TRBV7-8; the D gene is possibly TRBD1 (5 bases). The ends were cut back, 5 bases at V and 8 bases at J, with 15 bases in the middle. CDR3 length: 14 residues. CDR1 and CDR2 (germline): SGHVS, FQNEAQ. The CDR3 coding sequence is TGTGCCAGCAGCCCTGGGGCGCGAGGCGAAAAACTGTTTTTT. Amino acids: CASSPGARGEKLFF. The entire variable domain, with the rest obtained from reference TRBV7-8 and TRBJ1-4, is as follows: GAGVSQSPRYKVAKRGQDVALRCDPISGHVSLFWYQQALGQGPEFLTYFQNEAQLDKSGLPSDRFFAERPEGSVSTLKIQRTQQEDSAVYLCASSPGARGEKLFFGSGTQLSVL.

This clonotype was seen many times. The gene calls are TRBV19 and TRBJ1-1; unclear D gene. Germline loops: CDR1 LNHDA, CDR2 SQIVND (reference sequence). The CDR3 sequence is 13 residues long. V shed 2 bases and J shed 8 bases, with 12 bases lying between them. CDR3 DNA: TGTGCCAGTAGTATAACACCGAGCCTGGAAGCTTTCTTT. Protein product: CASSITPSLEAFF.

This clonotype was observed many times. The chain couples TRBV5-1 to TRBJ1-6; 7 bases are shared with TRBD1. Germline-derived CDR1 and CDR2 are SGHRS and YFSETQ. The length of the CDR3 is 14 residues. Losses at the gene ends were 2 bases for V and 10 bases for J; bases not matched to a gene: 6. The CDR3 reads CASSFGTVSSPLHF. The CDR3 DNA reads TGCGCCAGCAGCTTCGGGACAGTCTCGTCACCCCTCCACTTT.

This clonotype was seen repeatedly, ten times or more. The rearrangement joins TRBV7-2 to TRBJ1-1; D may be TRBD1 (6 bases). CDR3 size: 17 residues. CDR1 is SGHTA, CDR2 FQGNSA, per germline. Trimming stripped 1 base from V and 0 bases from J, with 15 bases between. CDR3 region: CASSLGDHRALNTEAFF. The CDR3 bases are TGTGCCAGCAGCTTAGGAGACCACAGGGCCTTGAACACTGAAGCTTTCTTT.

A few counts support this clonotype. The genes are TRBV25-1 and TRBJ2-1; D not certain. Trimming pared 5 bases from V and 3 bases from J, leaving 8 bases between. The CDR3 length is 13 residues. From germline, CDR1 is MGHDK and CDR2 SYGVNS. The CDR3 reads CASSTRLYNEQFF. In DNA, the CDR3 is TGTGCCAGCAGTACCAGACTCTACAATGAGCAGTTCTTC.

In its sample, this clonotype was seen a few times. This rearrangement joins TRBV5-5 to TRBJ2-7; no clear D gene. The CDR3 has 13 residues. The V end lost 3 bases, the J end lost 2 bases, and 9 bases lay between the germline ends. CDR1 is SGHKS and CDR2 is YYEKEE in the germline V gene (reference sequence). CDR3 residues: CASSWGLTYEQYF. The CDR3 nucleotides read TGTGCCAGCAGCTGGGGATTAACCTACGAGCAGTACTTC.

The chain couples TRBV5-5 to TRBJ2-1; D remains ambiguous. Trimming removed 1 base at V and 5 bases at J, with 4 bases between. The CDR3 runs to 12 residues. Germline CDR1 SGHKS, CDR2 YYEKEE (reference sequence). DNA for the CDR3: TGTGCCAGCAGCTTGACTAACAATGAGCAGTTCTTC. Its translation is CASSLTNNEQFF.

The rearrangement joins TRBV20-1 to TRBJ1-1, with D possibly matching TRBD1 (6 bases). The CDR3 has 17 residues. Germline assignment: CDR1 DFQATT and CDR2 SNEGSKA (reference sequence). Trimming took 0 bases from V and 2 from J, leaving 19 bases between them. In nucleotides, the CDR3 is TGCAGTGCTAGAGATGCCCAACAGGGCGCTTTAAACACTGAAGCTTTCTTT. Amino acids: CSARDAQQGALNTEAFF.

A few counts support this clonotype. V is TRBV6-5 and J is TRBJ1-2; maybe TRBD1 (5 bases). Looked up from germline, CDR1 is MNHEY and CDR2 is SVGAGI. Trimming removed 2 bases at V and 6 bases at J, with 10 bases between. This CDR3 is 13 amino acids long. The DNA of the CDR3 is TGTGCCAGCAGTTACGTCCAGGGTGATGGCTACACCTTC. The encoded protein is CASSYVQGDGYTF.

This clonotype was seen at least ten times. The chain combines TRBV7-9 with TRBJ2-5, with D perhaps TRBD2 (6 bases). The CDR3 is 14 residues long. The V gene lost 5 bases and the J gene lost 6 bases, with 16 bases spanning the gap. CDR1 and CDR2 (germline): SEHNR, FQNEAQ (reference sequence). CDR3 sequence: CASSQLIGGKTQYF. In nucleotides, the CDR3 is TGTGCCAGCAGCCAGCTCATCGGGGGAAAGACCCAGTACTTC.

This clonotype was seen a few times. The rearrangement links TRBV28 to TRBJ2-7, with TRBD1 matching 8 bases. In germline, CDR1 is MDHEN, CDR2 SYDVKM. The CDR3 runs 13 residues. V lost 6 bases to trimming and J lost 4 bases; unmatched junction nucleotides: 5. The CDR3 DNA follows: TGTGCCAGCAGAGGACAGGGAACATACGAGCAGTACGTC. Protein: CASRGQGTYEQYV.

The chain combines TRBV7-2 with TRBJ2-2; 7 positions match TRBD1. This CDR3 has 15 amino acids. Germline CDR1 reads SGHTA; CDR2 reads FQGNSA. The junction had 4 bases not matched to a gene; V was cut back by 3 bases and J by 3 bases. This chain's CDR3 is CASSLGQYYTGELFF. Here the CDR3 DNA reads TGTGCCAGCAGCTTGGGACAGTACTACACCGGGGAGCTGTTTTTT.

The sample holds a few counts of this clonotype. The genes are TRBV27 and TRBJ1-1, with a tentative D call TRBD1 (6 bases). CDR1 is MNHEY and CDR2 is SMNVEV in the germline V gene (reference sequence). Between the trimmed V and J ends, which lost 3 bases and 7 bases, there was a span of 12 bases. The CDR3 totals 13 residues. CDR3 nucleotide sequence: TGTGCCAGCAGTTTTTCGACAGGCCATGAAGCTTTCTTT. Translation: CASSFSTGHEAFF.

This clonotype was counted at least ten times. CDR3 nucleotides: TGTGCCACCAGTGATATGAATAGACTAGCGGGAAATGGAGATACGCAGTATTTT. Residues: CATSDMNRLAGNGDTQYF. This chain links TRBV24-1 with TRBJ2-3, with 11 bases identical to TRBD2. V lost 3 bases, J lost 5 bases, and 12 bases stayed unmatched. Germline V lookup: CDR1 KGHDR, CDR2 SFDVKD. The CDR3 runs to 18 residues.

This clonotype was detected only a few times. V is TRBV29-1 and J is TRBJ2-5, with 8 nucleotides matching TRBD2. Germline V lookup: CDR1 SQVTM, CDR2 ANQGSEA. The CDR3 consists of 14 residues. V gave up 3 bases and J gave up 2 bases; unmatched junction bases: 5. The CDR3 loop reads CSVDGGDSQETQYF. The CDR3 DNA follows: TGCAGCGTTGACGGGGGGGATTCTCAAGAGACCCAGTACTTC.

This clonotype has ten or more counts. Written as DNA, the CDR3 is TGTGCCAGCAGTTACCTAGGGGGCAATTCCGAGCAGTACTTC. Protein: CASSYLGGNSEQYF. The chain uses TRBV6-2 or TRBV6-3 and TRBJ2-7, with 7 bases that match TRBD1. The CDR3 consists of 14 residues. Germline V gene lookup returns CDR1 MNHEY and CDR2 SVGEGT. The ends lost 2 bases at V and 6 bases at J; junction bases unmatched: 7.

Only a few counts were recorded for this clonotype. The rearrangement joins TRBV29-1 to TRBJ2-5; 7 bases are a match to TRBD1. The CDR3 extends over 14 amino acids. Germline CDR1 SQVTM, CDR2 ANQGSEA. Trimming cost V 0 bases and J 8 bases; bases outside gene matches: 9. This CDR3 reads CSVEDGTVKSTQYF. CDR3 nucleotides: TGCAGCGTTGAAGATGGGACAGTGAAGAGTACCCAGTACTTC. The full variable domain, rest sourced from reference TRBV29-1 and TRBJ2-5, is SAVISQKPSRDICQRGTSLTIQCQVDSQVTMMFWYRQQPGQSLTLIATANQGSEATYESGFVIDKFPISRPNLTFSTLTVSNMSPEDSSIYLCSVEDGTVKSTQYFGPGTRLLVL.

This clonotype showed up just a few times. The J gene is TRBJ2-5, the V gene TRBV12-3 or TRBV12-4, with D perhaps TRBD2 (6 bases). The CDR3 totals 13 residues. Trimming took off 5 bases at V and 5 bases at J, with 12 bases between the two ends. The CDR3 loop is CASSRRRGETQYF. The CDR3 DNA follows: TGTGCCAGCAGTAGAAGGCGGGGCGAGACCCAGTACTTC.

The V gene is TRBV12-3 or TRBV12-4, the J gene TRBJ2-3, with D uncertain. With 8 bases removed from V and 2 bases from J, the gap between germline ends came to 5 bases. The CDR3 loop spans 11 amino acids. CDR3 loop: CASGITDTQYF. CDR3 bases: TGTGCCAGCGGGATCACAGATACGCAGTATTTT.

V usage is TRBV5-1 and J usage is TRBJ2-7; 9 bases align to TRBD1. The CDR3 is made up of 14 amino acids. CDR1 SGHRS and CDR2 YFSETQ come from the germline V gene. J lost 3 bases, V lost 2 bases, and 3 bases had no gene match. The DNA of the CDR3 is TGCGCCAGCAGCTTAGGGGGACAGGGCTACGAGCAGTACGTC. This translates into CASSLGGQGYEQYV.

This clonotype was seen only a few times. The chain couples TRBV6-1 to TRBJ2-2; 7 bases agree with TRBD1. V lost 5 bases and J lost 6; bases outside the gene matches: 12. CDR3 length equals 16 residues. Germline V gives CDR1 MNHNS, CDR2 SASEGT. The CDR3 region has the DNA TGTGCCAGCAGTCCACAATCACAGGGGCCCGCCGGGGAGCTGTTTTTT. It yields the protein CASSPQSQGPAGELFF.

This clonotype has just a few counts. V is TRBV19 and J is TRBJ2-6; 9 nucleotides line up with TRBD2. Per germline, CDR1 LNHDA and CDR2 SQIVND (reference sequence). With V trimmed by 8 bases and J by 2 bases, 4 bases remained unmatched. This CDR3 is 15 amino acids long. The CDR3 region is CASAGGPTGANVLTF. The CDR3 DNA is TGTGCCAGTGCGGGGGGGCCGACTGGGGCCAACGTCCTGACTTTC. Full variable domain (remainder filled in from reference TRBV19 and TRBJ2-6): DGGITQSPKYLFRKEGQNVTLSCEQNLNHDAMYWYRQDPGQGLRLIYYSQIVNDFQKGDIAEGYSVSREKKESFPLTVTSAQKNPTAFYLCASAGGPTGANVLTFGAGSRLTVL.

The chain links TRBV10-3 to TRBJ2-1; D is unresolved. Germline assignment: CDR1 ENHRY and CDR2 SYGVKD. The CDR3 totals 17 residues. Trimming left V 2 bases short and J 5 bases short, with 19 bases between. The chain's CDR3 is CAISEDTYRIIHNEQFF. In DNA form, the CDR3 reads TGTGCCATCAGTGAGGACACTTATAGGATCATTCACAATGAGCAGTTCTTC.

This clonotype was recorded a few times. The chain joins TRBV5-8 to TRBJ1-1; 10 nucleotides agree with TRBD1. This CDR3 spans 15 amino acids. Germline CDR1 reads SGHTS; CDR2 reads YDEGEE. V lost 4 bases and J lost 6; bases outside the gene matches: 9. The CDR3 DNA reads TGTGCCAGCAGCCCGGGGACAGGGGAAGCGGCTGAAGCTTTCTTT. Translated: CASSPGTGEAAEAFF.